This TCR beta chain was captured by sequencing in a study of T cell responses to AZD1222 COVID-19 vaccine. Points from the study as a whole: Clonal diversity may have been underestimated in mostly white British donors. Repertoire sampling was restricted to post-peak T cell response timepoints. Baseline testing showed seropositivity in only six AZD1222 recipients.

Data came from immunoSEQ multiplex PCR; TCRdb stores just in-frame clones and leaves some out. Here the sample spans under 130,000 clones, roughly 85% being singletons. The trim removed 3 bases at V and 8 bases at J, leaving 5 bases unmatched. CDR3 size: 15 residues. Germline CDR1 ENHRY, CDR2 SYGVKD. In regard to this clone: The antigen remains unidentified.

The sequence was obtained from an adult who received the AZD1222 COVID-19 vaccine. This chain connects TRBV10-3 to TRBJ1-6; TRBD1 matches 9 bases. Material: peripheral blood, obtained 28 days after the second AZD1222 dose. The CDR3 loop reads CAISDGQGKDSPLHF. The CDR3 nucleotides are TGTGCCATCAGTGACGGACAGGGGAAGGATTCACCCCTCCACTTT.